The following is a T cell receptor beta chain sequence with its context. What it binds is not known. At the DNA level, this CDR3 is encoded by other sequences in the same sample as well. The entry originates in a study of metastatic and nonmetastatic thyroid tumors. Whole-study results and caveats: Compared with benign nodules, malignant thyroid tumors were reported to have significantly higher TCR beta diversity in both blood and tumor.

Per the study methods: Differences in CDR3 between clinicopathological groups were drawn on to build a classifier intended to discriminate distant-metastatic papillary thyroid cancer patients. TCRdb re-analyzed the PCR reads using MiXCR. The V and J calls, along with clone size, are taken from TCRdb and not from the paper's own processing. The repertoire consists of tens of thousands of clones, with about 20% occurring once and the leading ten covering under 12%. The CDR3 sequence is 12 residues long. V lost 1 base and J lost 7, with 4 bases in between. CDR1 is MDHEN and CDR2 is SYDVKM in the germline V gene. All patients were treatment-naive before thyroid surgery.

This clonotype was obtained from a female donor with papillary thyroid cancer or a benign thyroid nodule (not recorded which). Some clones in this sample may be carry-over from other donors' samples. The V call is TRBV28, the J call TRBJ1-4; D not certain. The material sequenced was blood. This CDR3 reads CASSLLGEKLFF. The CDR3 DNA reads as TGTGCCAGCAGTTTATTGGGTGAAAAACTGTTTTTT.